A single sample gave rise to the 8 T cell receptor beta chains below, sequenced in a study of response to subunit inactivated influenza vaccine. Using its own MiXCR run on the RT-PCR reads, TCRdb lists one record per CDR3 protein. Of around 320,000 distinct CDR3 sequences listed, about 20% were seen once; the top ten hold around 10%. This sample comprised PBMCs from blood, obtained less than 22 months after vaccination. The receptor source for this set is a man between 50 and 70 years old who received an inactivated influenza vaccine.

This clonotype was recorded at least ten times. The J gene is TRBJ2-5, the V gene TRBV15; D unresolved. With 0 bases removed from V and 2 bases from J, the gap between germline ends came to 4 bases. This CDR3 is 13 amino acids long. Per the germline V gene, CDR1 is LNHNV and CDR2 is YYDKDF (reference sequence). The CDR3 DNA follows: TGTGCCACCAGCAGAGACAGGCAAGAGACCCAGTACTTC. It specifies CATSRDRQETQYF.

This clonotype was seen only a few times. The rearrangement links TRBV6-1 to TRBJ2-1, with 10 bases matching TRBD2. Germline assignment: CDR1 MNHNS and CDR2 SASEGT. The CDR3 extends over 13 amino acids. The junction had 6 bases not matched to a gene; V was cut back by 6 bases and J by 10 bases. This CDR3 reads CASSPFSGREQFF. Here the CDR3 DNA reads TGTGCCAGCAGCCCATTTAGCGGGAGGGAGCAGTTCTTC.

J is TRBJ1-5 and V is TRBV19, with TRBD1 matching over 7 bases. The CDR3 length is 15 residues. Germline loops: CDR1 LNHDA, CDR2 SQIVND (reference sequence). V trimming: 5 bases; J trimming: 5 bases; junction bases outside the gene matches: 9. The CDR3 bases are TGTGCCAGTAGTTCCGGACAGGTATGGTATCAGCCCCAGCATTTT. This translates into CASSSGQVWYQPQHF.

This clonotype was seen only a few times. This sequence joins TRBV6-2 or TRBV6-3 and TRBJ1-1; 8 nucleotides agree with TRBD1. CDR1 is MNHEY and CDR2 is SVGEGT in the germline V gene. CDR3 size: 17 residues. V lost 4 bases to trimming and J lost 1 base; unmatched junction nucleotides: 11. The CDR3 DNA is TGTGCCAGCAGTTTCCCCCTACCCCAGGGGGCGAACACTGAAGCTTTCTTT. Protein sequence: CASSFPLPQGANTEAFF.

This clonotype was observed many times. The genes are TRBV3-1 and TRBJ1-3; D possibly corresponds to TRBD1 (5 bases). The CDR3 consists of 15 residues. Germline V CDR1 and CDR2: LGHDT, YNNKEL (reference sequence). The ends were cut back, 3 bases at V and 6 bases at J, with 15 bases in the middle. The CDR3 bases are TGTGCCAGCAGCCAGAACAGGATCCGGACAAACACCATATATTTT. This encodes CASSQNRIRTNTIYF. The complete variable domain, with remaining parts taken from reference TRBV3-1 and TRBJ1-3, reads DTAVSQTPKYLVTQMGNDKSIKCEQNLGHDTMYWYKQDSKKFLKIMFSYNNKELIINETVPNRFSPKSPDKAHLNLHINSLELGDSAVYFCASSQNRIRTNTIYFGEGSWLTVV.

This clonotype came up a few times. The V and J genes are TRBV4-3 and TRBJ1-2, with D unresolved. The CDR3 spans 14 residues. Germline CDR1 is LGHNA and CDR2 is YSLEER. V gave up 0 bases and J gave up 10 bases, with 15 bases separating them. CDR3 in amino acids: CASSQDLVRQIYTF. In DNA, the CDR3 is TGCGCCAGCAGCCAAGATCTGGTTCGGCAAATCTACACCTTC.

The chain carries TRBV5-1 and TRBJ2-5; 7 bases fit TRBD2. V was clipped by 5 bases and J by 1 base; unmatched bases: 5. Germline loops: CDR1 SGHRS, CDR2 YFSETQ. CDR3 length: 14 amino acids. The chain's CDR3 is CASSTAGPQETQYF. The CDR3, as DNA: TGCGCCAGCAGTACAGCGGGACCCCAAGAGACCCAGTACTTC.

The rearrangement links TRBV28 to TRBJ1-2, with a weak D call TRBD1 (6 bases). The CDR3 consists of 12 residues. Germline loops: CDR1 MDHEN, CDR2 SYDVKM. V was cut by 6 bases and J by 4 bases, with 9 bases left in between. CDR3 loop: CASRDSVYGYTF. The CDR3 DNA reads TGTGCCAGCAGGGACAGCGTCTATGGCTACACCTTC.